The subject of this entry is one T cell receptor beta chain. This clone was observed at least ten times. The clone's antigen remains unknown. It has no much larger one-base neighbor in the sample; base qualities were not kept. No patient had received any treatment before thyroid surgery. The study retrospectively analysed patient clinical samples collected from about 2012 to 2018 using T-cell receptor beta sequencing. Receptor libraries were prepared by PCR. Sequencing relied on an Illumina HiSeq 4000. The TCR beta-chain CDR3 region of each patient was profiled by high-throughput sequencing. From the authors' description of their analysis: A classifier to discriminate distant-metastatic papillary thyroid cancer patients was built from CDR3 differences across clinicopathological groups. The Shannon index was used to measure repertoire diversity, and the Morisita-Horn index was used to measure how similar tumor and blood repertoires were. Using fastp trimming at Q25 and MiXCR clonotype assembly, TCRdb reanalyzed the public sequencing data and kept in-frame beta chains. TCRdb's processing, not the authors', yielded these V and J calls. Within this sample are 9,000 to 13,000 clones, with roughly 12% of them counted one time only. Around an eighth of the sample is taken by the ten largest.

The data were obtained in a study of metastatic and nonmetastatic thyroid tumors (dated by TCRdb to about 2020). General notes on the study: Repertoires were compared across peripheral blood and tumor or nodule tissue samples from malignant and benign thyroid patients. The investigation overall reported the following: In both blood and tumor samples, malignant tumors were reported to have significantly higher TCR beta diversity than benign nodules.

What was sequenced was blood. This TCR came from a female donor with papillary thyroid cancer or a benign thyroid nodule (not recorded which). Some clones in this sample may be carry-over from other donors' samples.

The CDR3 has the sequence CSARVGITEAFF. In nucleotides, the sequence is TGCAGTGCTAGGGTAGGGATCACTGAAGCTTTCTTT. Recombination connected TRBV20-1 to TRBJ1-1; a confident D gene designation cannot be given. CDR3 length: 12 amino acids, cysteine to phenylalanine. Left in the record is the CDR3 DNA by itself, 36 bases read in frame from the first base. From the germline V gene (reference sequence), CDR1 is DFQATT and CDR2 is SNEGSKA. At the junction V is shortened by 3 bases and J by 4 bases, with 9 bases in between.